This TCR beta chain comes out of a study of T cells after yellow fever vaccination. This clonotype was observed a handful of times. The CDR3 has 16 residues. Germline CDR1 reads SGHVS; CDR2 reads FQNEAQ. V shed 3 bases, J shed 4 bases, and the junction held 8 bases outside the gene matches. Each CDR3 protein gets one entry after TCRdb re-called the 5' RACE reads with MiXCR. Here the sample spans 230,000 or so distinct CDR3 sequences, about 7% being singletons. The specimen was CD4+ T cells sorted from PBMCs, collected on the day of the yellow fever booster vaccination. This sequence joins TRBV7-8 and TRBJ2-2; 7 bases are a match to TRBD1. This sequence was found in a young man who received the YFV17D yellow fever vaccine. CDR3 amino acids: CASSFNRGVGTGELFF. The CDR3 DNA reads TGTGCCAGCAGCTTCAACAGGGGTGTGGGCACCGGGGAGCTGTTTTTT.